This section outlines one T cell receptor beta chain sequence together with its context. Using immunoSEQ multiplex PCR, the repertoire was profiled, and TCRdb retains in-frame clones only, with some absent. The sample lists around 980,000 clones, approximately 80% occurring once. This entry comes from a study of shared clonotypes between healthy human individuals. This CDR3 has 15 residues. V was trimmed by 2 bases and J by 0 bases, leaving 10 bases between them. CDR1 is SGHTA and CDR2 is FQGNSA in the germline V gene. The sample consisted of memory CD4+ T cells from PBMCs. Subset given: CD45RA-negative fraction. The rearrangement links TRBV7-2 to TRBJ1-2, with D uncertain. The sequence derives from a man aged 18-30 years in good health. Some clones in this sample may be carry-over from other donors' samples. This CDR3 reads CASSLMLVPNYGYTF. The DNA for the CDR3 is TGTGCCAGCAGCTTAATGTTAGTGCCTAACTATGGCTACACCTTC.